One sample yielded the 24 T cell receptor beta chains listed below, sequenced in a study of breast tumors, draining lymph nodes, adjacent tissues. Axillary draining lymph nodes of breast cancer patients supplied the node samples. TCRdb itself ran the multiplex PCR reads through MiXCR, one entry per CDR3 protein. The sample has over 200,000 distinct CDR3 sequences, less than 40% seen once; the top ten hold approximately 3.5%. Sample: axillary lymph node tissue. Receptors originate from a female donor with breast cancer. Some clones in this sample may be carry-over from other donors' samples.

This clonotype was seen repeatedly, ten times or more. The chain couples TRBV20-1 to TRBJ2-1; perhaps TRBD2 as D (6 bases). Trimming removed 3 bases from V and 1 base from J, with 10 bases in between. The CDR3 length is 14 residues. The germline V gene encodes CDR1 DFQATT and CDR2 SNEGSKA (reference sequence). The CDR3 protein is CSASGAGSYNEQFF. In nucleotides, the CDR3 is TGCAGTGCTAGCGGAGCGGGTTCCTACAATGAGCAGTTCTTC.

This clonotype was picked up a small number of times. The chain links TRBV20-1 to TRBJ2-7; 9 bases are a match to TRBD2. The CDR3 is 14 residues long. Trimming took 3 bases from V and 6 from J; bases not matched to a gene: 9. From germline, CDR1 is DFQATT and CDR2 SNEGSKA (reference sequence). Here the CDR3 reads CSASDIAGASEQYF. CDR3 DNA sequence: TGCAGTGCTAGCGACATAGCGGGAGCCTCCGAGCAGTACTTC.

This chain uses TRBV5-6 with TRBJ1-4, with 8 bases fitting TRBD1. The ends lost 1 base at V and 8 bases at J; junction bases unmatched: 13. The CDR3 runs 17 residues. Per the germline V gene, CDR1 is SGHDT and CDR2 is YYEEEE. The CDR3 sequence is CASSLTGGQGSAEKLFF. As DNA, the CDR3 is TGTGCCAGCAGCTTGACAGGGGGTCAGGGGTCGGCGGAAAAACTGTTTTTT.

This clonotype was detected ten times or more. The chain couples TRBV4-3 to TRBJ1-2; no firm D call. The CDR3 runs 14 residues. The V gene's germline CDR1 is LGHNA and CDR2 YSLEER. Trimming removed 4 bases from V and 3 bases from J, with 12 bases in between. In DNA, the CDR3 is TGCGCCAGCAGCCCAAGTGGCGGGGACTATGGCTACACCTTC. This encodes CASSPSGGDYGYTF.

This clonotype was observed many times. The chain links TRBV7-9 to TRBJ1-2, with a weak D call TRBD1 (6 bases). This CDR3 has 16 residues. Germline V CDR1 and CDR2: SEHNR, FQNEAQ (reference sequence). V gave up 4 bases and J gave up 1 base, with 16 bases separating them. In DNA form, the CDR3 reads TGTGCCAGCAGCTACGGACAGACAAATAATAACTATGGCTACACCTTC. Translating it yields CASSYGQTNNNYGYTF.

This clonotype was recorded many times. This sequence joins TRBV9 and TRBJ2-1; the D is unclear. Germline-derived CDR1 and CDR2 are SGDLS and YYNGEE. V lost 3 bases to trimming and J lost 8 bases, with 15 bases between them. The CDR3 is made up of 14 amino acids. Written as DNA, the CDR3 is TGTGCCAGCAGCGCAAGAACCGGGCTGGATGAGCAGTTCTTC. Its translation is CASSARTGLDEQFF.

As for this clonotype: As the CDR3 is not closed by the conserved phenylalanine or tryptophan, this likely results from a read error. The V and J genes are TRBV5-6 and TRBJ2-5; 10 bases are shared with TRBD2. This CDR3 has 15 residues. J was trimmed by 2 bases and V by 0 bases; bases with no gene match: 1. In germline, CDR1 is SGHDT, CDR2 YYEEEE. In DNA, the CDR3 is TGTGCCAGCAGCTTGGTACTAGCGGGACAAGAGACCCAGTACCTC. This encodes CASSLVLAGQETQYL.

The sample holds many counts of this clonotype. The chain links TRBV9 to TRBJ2-1; D might be TRBD1 or TRBD2, each matching 5 bases. The CDR3 covers 14 residues. CDR1 is SGDLS and CDR2 is YYNGEE in the germline V gene. V gave up 4 bases and J gave up 8 bases, with 16 bases separating them. CDR3 residues: CASSSRGVIDEQFF. Here the CDR3 DNA reads TGTGCCAGCAGCTCCCGAGGGGTCATCGATGAGCAGTTCTTC.

This clonotype was seen many times. The chain couples TRBV2 to TRBJ1-2; D might be TRBD1 (6 bases). The CDR3 is 14 amino acids. The V end lost 2 bases, the J end lost 4 bases, and 11 bases lay between the germline ends. Germline V gene lookup returns CDR1 SNHLY and CDR2 FYNNEI. CDR3 in DNA: TGTGCCAGCAGTGAAAGACAGGACCTCTATGGCTACACCTTC. Residues: CASSERQDLYGYTF.

This clonotype was observed a handful of times. It may be a read error: a sequence one base away is much more abundant. This rearrangement joins TRBV19 to TRBJ1-5; maybe TRBD1 (5 bases). Looked up from germline, CDR1 is LNHDA and CDR2 is SQIVND (reference sequence). The CDR3 runs to 13 residues. Deletions cut 6 bases from V and 6 bases from J, with 12 bases between. CDR3: CASRAGLIQPQHF. CDR3 DNA sequence: TGTGCCAGTAGGGCAGGGTTAATTCAGCCCCAGCATTTT.

This clonotype occurred many times. The rearrangement joins TRBV9 to TRBJ2-1; weak D call: TRBD2 (5 bases). Germline CDR1 reads SGDLS; CDR2 reads YYNGEE. The V and J ends lost 4 bases and 10 bases respectively, with 15 bases between them. The CDR3 has 13 amino acids. The CDR3 reads CASSPMTRGEQFF. The CDR3 region has the DNA TGTGCCAGCAGCCCAATGACCCGAGGGGAGCAGTTCTTC.

This clonotype was counted a few times. J is TRBJ1-4 and V is TRBV18; 7 bases are shared with TRBD1. The CDR3 extends over 14 amino acids. In germline, CDR1 is KGHSH, CDR2 LQKENI. The V gene end was trimmed by 6 bases and the J gene end by 8 bases; junction bases not matched to a gene: 9. Written as DNA, the CDR3 is TGTGCCAGCTCCCCCGACAGGGTTGGGGAAAAACTGTTTTTT. This encodes CASSPDRVGEKLFF.

Concerning this clonotype: No conserved phenylalanine or tryptophan is present at the end of the CDR3, so a read error is the likely explanation. The DNA is left out, because the CDR3 cannot be placed on it with certainty; the CDR3 is given as TCRdb lists it. This chain uses TRBV9 with TRBJ2-1; TRBD2 reflects the table's D call only, with no check against the DNA. CDR1 SGDLS and CDR2 YYNGEE come from the germline V gene. Inclusive of both ends, the CDR3 amounts to 9 amino acids. The CDR3 sequence: CASSFTRAG.

This clonotype was recorded at least ten times. CDR3 coding DNA: TGCAGTGCTAGAGTTGGGGAAAAACTGTTTTTT. Protein: CSARVGEKLFF. The chain links TRBV20-1 to TRBJ1-4; the D is unclear. CDR1 and CDR2 from the germline V gene are DFQATT and SNEGSKA (reference sequence). The CDR3 contains 11 residues. Trimming pared 1 base from V and 8 bases from J, leaving 5 bases between.

A remark on this clonotype: This may come from a read error, since a much larger clone is one base off. The rearrangement links TRBV6-1 to TRBJ1-5, with 11 bases matching TRBD1. J gave up 6 bases and V 5 bases, and 6 bases lay outside the gene matches. CDR3 length: 15 amino acids. Germline V gene lookup returns CDR1 MNHNS and CDR2 SASEGT. The CDR3: CASSQGTGGRQPQHF. For the CDR3, the DNA is TGTGCCAGCAGTCAAGGGACAGGGGGACGTCAGCCCCAGCATTTT.

This clonotype occurred a few times. This chain connects TRBV7-2 to TRBJ2-2; no clear D. CDR1 and CDR2 (germline): SGHTA, FQGNSA. The V end lost 5 bases, the J end lost 8 bases, and 9 bases lay between the germline ends. CDR3 length equals 12 residues. In DNA form, the CDR3 reads TGTGCCAGCAGCATGTTGCTAGGGGAGCTGTTTTTT. Residues: CASSMLLGELFF.

This chain connects TRBV20-1 to TRBJ2-7; 8 bases map to TRBD2. This CDR3 is built from 15 residues. The germline V gene encodes CDR1 DFQATT and CDR2 SNEGSKA (reference sequence). V shed 6 bases and J 3 bases; nucleotides not matched to a gene: 13. The CDR3 region is CSASSETSANYEQYF. The CDR3 nucleotides read TGCAGTGCCAGCAGTGAGACTAGCGCCAACTACGAGCAGTACTTC.

Concerning this clonotype: Because the CDR3 is missing its conserved closing phenylalanine or tryptophan, this is likely a read error. Because the CDR3's place on the DNA is in doubt, the DNA is left out and the CDR3 is given as listed by TCRdb. The chain is built from TRBV15 and TRBJ2-6; no check of the table's D call, TRBD1, against the DNA was made. Germline V lookup: CDR1 LNHNV, CDR2 YYDKDF (reference sequence). A total of 8 residues make up the CDR3, ends included. This CDR3 is CATSRDTG.

This clonotype was seen many times. V is TRBV20-1 and J is TRBJ2-5; possibly TRBD1 or TRBD2 for D (6 bases each). Germline V gene sequence: CDR1 DFQATT, CDR2 SNEGSKA (reference sequence). CDR3 length equals 11 residues. Trimming pared 5 bases from V and 4 bases from J, leaving 8 bases between. DNA of the CDR3: TGCAGTGCTGGAGGGGGAGAGACCCAGTACTTC. It encodes CSAGGGETQYF.

The chain is built from TRBV20-1 and TRBJ1-2; 10 nucleotides align to TRBD1. With 6 bases clipped from V and 6 bases from J, the junction kept 7 bases outside the gene matches. This CDR3 is 13 amino acids long. Germline assignment: CDR1 DFQATT and CDR2 SNEGSKA (reference sequence). The CDR3 here is CSAWTGGIDGYTF. CDR3 DNA: TGCAGTGCCTGGACAGGGGGTATAGATGGCTACACCTTC.

There are many counts of this clonotype. The chain uses TRBV19 and TRBJ1-5; a weak D match, TRBD1 (6 bases). The length of the CDR3 is 15 residues. Looked up from germline, CDR1 is LNHDA and CDR2 is SQIVND (reference sequence). Trimming removed 3 bases at V and 4 bases at J, with 13 bases between. CDR3 loop: CASSIEGRGNQPQHF. The DNA for the CDR3 is TGTGCCAGTAGTATCGAGGGAAGGGGGAATCAGCCCCAGCATTTT.

This clonotype was detected many times. The genes are TRBV7-2 and TRBJ2-7, with D hard to call. V was cut by 2 bases and J by 1 base, with 12 bases left in between. The CDR3 contains 15 residues. Per the germline V gene, CDR1 is SGHTA and CDR2 is FQGNSA. The CDR3 spells CASSLILANSYEQYF. CDR3 nucleotide sequence: TGTGCCAGCAGCTTAATCTTGGCCAATTCCTACGAGCAGTACTTC.

This clonotype occurred many times. The chain carries TRBV25-1 and TRBJ2-7, with unresolved D. The V and J ends lost 5 bases and 7 bases respectively, with 15 bases between them. The CDR3 consists of 13 residues. Per germline, CDR1 MGHDK and CDR2 SYGVNS. CDR3 sequence reads: CASSPGGVGEQYF. CDR3 DNA: TGTGCCAGCAGTCCCGGCGGAGTGGGGGAGCAGTACTTC.

This clonotype was detected ten times or more. The germline gene is not matched at one end of the junction; a read error may be the cause. The V call is TRBV6-6, the J call TRBJ2-7; D is uncertain. The CDR3 spans 13 residues. The germline gives CDR1 MNHNY, CDR2 SVGAGI (reference sequence). CDR3 DNA: TGTGCCAGCAGTTACTCAGTGGGCTACCAGCAGTACTTC. Its translation: CASSYSVGYQQYF.